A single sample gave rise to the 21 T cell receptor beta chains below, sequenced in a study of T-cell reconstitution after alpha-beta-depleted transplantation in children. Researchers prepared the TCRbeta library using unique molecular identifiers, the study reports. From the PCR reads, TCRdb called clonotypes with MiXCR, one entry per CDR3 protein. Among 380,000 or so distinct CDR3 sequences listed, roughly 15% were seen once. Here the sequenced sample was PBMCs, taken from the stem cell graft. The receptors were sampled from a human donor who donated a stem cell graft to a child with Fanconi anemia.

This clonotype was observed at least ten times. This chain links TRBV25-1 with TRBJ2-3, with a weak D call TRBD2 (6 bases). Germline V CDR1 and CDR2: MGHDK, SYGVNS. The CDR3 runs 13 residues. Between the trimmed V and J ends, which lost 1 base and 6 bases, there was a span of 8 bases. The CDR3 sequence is CASSELGGDTQYF. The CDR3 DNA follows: TGTGCCAGCAGTGAATTGGGAGGTGATACGCAGTATTTT.

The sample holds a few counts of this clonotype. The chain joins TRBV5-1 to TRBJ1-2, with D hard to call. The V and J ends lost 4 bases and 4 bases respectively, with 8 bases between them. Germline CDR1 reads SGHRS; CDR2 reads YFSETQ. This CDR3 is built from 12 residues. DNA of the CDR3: TGCGCCAGCAGCGTGGACGTCTATGGCTACACCTTC. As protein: CASSVDVYGYTF.

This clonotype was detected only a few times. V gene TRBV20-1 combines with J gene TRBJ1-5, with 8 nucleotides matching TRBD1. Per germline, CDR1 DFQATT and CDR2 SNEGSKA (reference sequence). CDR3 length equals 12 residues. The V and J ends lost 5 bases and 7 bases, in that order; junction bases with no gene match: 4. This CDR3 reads CSAPTGGQPQHF. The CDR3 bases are TGCAGTGCTCCCACAGGGGGACAGCCCCAGCATTTT.

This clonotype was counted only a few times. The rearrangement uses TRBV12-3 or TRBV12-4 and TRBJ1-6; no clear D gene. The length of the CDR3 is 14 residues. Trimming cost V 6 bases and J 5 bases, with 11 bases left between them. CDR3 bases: TGTGCCAGCAGCATACATCGGGATAATTCACCCCTCCACTTT. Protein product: CASSIHRDNSPLHF.

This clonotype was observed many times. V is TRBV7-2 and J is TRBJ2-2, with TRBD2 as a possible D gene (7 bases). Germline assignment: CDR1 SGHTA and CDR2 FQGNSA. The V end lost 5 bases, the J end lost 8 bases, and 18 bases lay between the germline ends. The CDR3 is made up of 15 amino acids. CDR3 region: CASSRGLGTIGELFF. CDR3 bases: TGTGCCAGCAGCCGAGGACTAGGGACAATTGGGGAGCTGTTTTTT.

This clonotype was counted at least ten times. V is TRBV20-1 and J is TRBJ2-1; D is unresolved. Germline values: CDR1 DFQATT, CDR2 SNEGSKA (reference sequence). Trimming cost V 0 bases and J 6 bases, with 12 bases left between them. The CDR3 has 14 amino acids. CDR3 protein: CSARDNQRLNEQFF. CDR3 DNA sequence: TGCAGTGCTAGAGATAACCAGCGTCTCAATGAGCAGTTCTTC.

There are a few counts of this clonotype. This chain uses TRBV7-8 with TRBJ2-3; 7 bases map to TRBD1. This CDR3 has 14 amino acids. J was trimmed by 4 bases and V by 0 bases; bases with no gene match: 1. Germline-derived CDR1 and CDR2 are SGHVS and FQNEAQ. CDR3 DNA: TGTGCCAGCAGCTTAGCACAGGGGTCAGATACGCAGTATTTT. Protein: CASSLAQGSDTQYF.

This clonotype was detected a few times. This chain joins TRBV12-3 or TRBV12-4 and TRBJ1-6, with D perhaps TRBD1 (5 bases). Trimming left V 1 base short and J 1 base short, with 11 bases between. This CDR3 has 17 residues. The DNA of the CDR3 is TGTGCCAGCAGTTTAGACGGGGGTACGTCCTATAATTCACCCCTCCACTTT. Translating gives CASSLDGGTSYNSPLHF.

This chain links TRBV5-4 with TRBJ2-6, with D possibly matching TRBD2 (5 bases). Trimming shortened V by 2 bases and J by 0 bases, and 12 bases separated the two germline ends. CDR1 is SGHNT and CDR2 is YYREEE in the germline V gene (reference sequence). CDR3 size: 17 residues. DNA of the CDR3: TGTGCCAGCAGCTTAACCTCCGGGGTCTCTGGGGCCAACGTCCTGACTTTC. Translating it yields CASSLTSGVSGANVLTF.

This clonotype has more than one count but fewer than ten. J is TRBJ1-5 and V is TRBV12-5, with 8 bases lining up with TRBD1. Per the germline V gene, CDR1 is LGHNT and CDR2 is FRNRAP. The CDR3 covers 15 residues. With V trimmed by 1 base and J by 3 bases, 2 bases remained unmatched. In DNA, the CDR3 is TGTGCTAGTGGTTTGGGGGACAGGCTCAATCAGCCCCAGCATTTT. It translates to CASGLGDRLNQPQHF.

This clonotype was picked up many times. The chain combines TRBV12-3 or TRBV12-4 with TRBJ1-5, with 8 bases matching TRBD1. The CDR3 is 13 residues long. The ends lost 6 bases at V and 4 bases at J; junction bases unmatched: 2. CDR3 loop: CASRRTGNQPQHF. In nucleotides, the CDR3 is TGTGCCAGCAGGCGGACAGGGAATCAGCCCCAGCATTTT.

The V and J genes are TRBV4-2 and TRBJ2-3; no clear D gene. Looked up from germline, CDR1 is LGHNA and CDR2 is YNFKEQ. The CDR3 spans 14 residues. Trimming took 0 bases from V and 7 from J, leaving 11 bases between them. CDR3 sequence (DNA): TGTGCCAGCAGCCAAGATCAGGCGATGAATACGCAGTATTTT. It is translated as CASSQDQAMNTQYF.

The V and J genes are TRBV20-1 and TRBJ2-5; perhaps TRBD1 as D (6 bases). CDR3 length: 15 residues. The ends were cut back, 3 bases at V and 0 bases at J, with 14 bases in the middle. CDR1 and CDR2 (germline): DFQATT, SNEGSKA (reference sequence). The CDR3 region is CSARGDTWYQETQYF. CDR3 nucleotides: TGCAGTGCTAGGGGGGACACCTGGTACCAAGAGACCCAGTACTTC.

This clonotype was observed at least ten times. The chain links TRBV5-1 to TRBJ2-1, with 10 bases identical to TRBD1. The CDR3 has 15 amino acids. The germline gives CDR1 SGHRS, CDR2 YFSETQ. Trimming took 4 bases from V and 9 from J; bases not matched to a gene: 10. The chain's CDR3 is CASSGAGQGDGEQFF. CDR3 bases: TGCGCCAGCAGCGGGGCCGGACAGGGGGACGGTGAGCAGTTCTTC.

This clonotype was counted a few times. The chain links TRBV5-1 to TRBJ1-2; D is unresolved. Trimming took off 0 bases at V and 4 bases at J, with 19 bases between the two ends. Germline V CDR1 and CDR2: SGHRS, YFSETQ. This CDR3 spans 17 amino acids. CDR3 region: CASSLGSRGRRSYGYTF. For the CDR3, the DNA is TGCGCCAGCAGCTTGGGGTCCCGTGGACGCCGTTCCTATGGCTACACCTTC. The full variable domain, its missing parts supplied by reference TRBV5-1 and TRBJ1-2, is KAGVTQTPRYLIKTRGQQVTLSCSPISGHRSVSWYQQTPGQGLQFLFEYFSETQRNKGNFPGRFSGRQFSNSRSEMNVSTLELGDSALYLCASSLGSRGRRSYGYTFGSGTRLTVV.

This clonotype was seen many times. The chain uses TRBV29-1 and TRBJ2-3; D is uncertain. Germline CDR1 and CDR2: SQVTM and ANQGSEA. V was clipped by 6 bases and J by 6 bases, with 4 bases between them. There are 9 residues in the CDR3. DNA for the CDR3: TGCAGCGTCGGCGATACGCAGTATTTT. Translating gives CSVGDTQYF.

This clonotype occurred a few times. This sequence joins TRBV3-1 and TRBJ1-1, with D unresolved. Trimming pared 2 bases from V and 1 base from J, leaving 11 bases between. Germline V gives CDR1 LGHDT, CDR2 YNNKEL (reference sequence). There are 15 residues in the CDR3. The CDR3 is CASSQSGLANTEAFF. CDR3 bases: TGTGCCAGCAGCCAATCGGGCCTAGCGAACACTGAAGCTTTCTTT.

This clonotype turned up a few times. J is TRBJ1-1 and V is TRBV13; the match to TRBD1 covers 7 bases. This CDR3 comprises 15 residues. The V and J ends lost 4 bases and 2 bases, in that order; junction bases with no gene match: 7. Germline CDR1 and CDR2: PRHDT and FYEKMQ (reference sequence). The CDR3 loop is CASSSRDSRNTEAFF. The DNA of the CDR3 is TGTGCCAGCAGCTCCAGGGACAGCCGAAACACTGAAGCTTTCTTT.

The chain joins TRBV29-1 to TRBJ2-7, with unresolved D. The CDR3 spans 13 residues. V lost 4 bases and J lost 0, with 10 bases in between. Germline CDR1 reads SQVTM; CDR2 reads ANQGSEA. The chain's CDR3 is CSVVIGPSYEQYV. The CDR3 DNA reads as TGCAGCGTTGTGATAGGGCCCTCCTACGAGCAGTACGTC.

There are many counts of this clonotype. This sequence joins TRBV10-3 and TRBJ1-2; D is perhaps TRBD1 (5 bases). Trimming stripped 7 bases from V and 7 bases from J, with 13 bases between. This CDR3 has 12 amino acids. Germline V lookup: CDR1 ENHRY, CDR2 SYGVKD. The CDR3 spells CAITEGTGGYTF. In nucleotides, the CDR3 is TGTGCCATCACCGAGGGGACGGGTGGCTACACCTTC.

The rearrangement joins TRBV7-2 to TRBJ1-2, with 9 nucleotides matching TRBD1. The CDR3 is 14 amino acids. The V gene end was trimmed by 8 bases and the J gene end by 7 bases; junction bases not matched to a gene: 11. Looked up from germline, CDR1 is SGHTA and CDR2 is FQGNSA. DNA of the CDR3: TGTGCCAGCGGCCCTACAGGGGGCGTTAGTGGCTACACCTTC. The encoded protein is CASGPTGGVSGYTF.